One sample yielded the 6 T cell receptor beta chains listed below, sequenced in a study of blood T cell repertoires in COVID-19. Measured with immunoSEQ multiplex PCR; TCRdb has only the in-frame clones, and not every one. The sample has 200,000 to 250,000 clones; approximately 83% are singletons. Sequencing was performed on peripheral blood. These receptors originate from a woman in her forties or fifties with acute or convalescent COVID-19.

Regarding this clone: Other nucleotide sequences in the sample specify the same CDR3. This chain connects TRBV19 to TRBJ2-1; no firm D call. This CDR3 contains 13 residues. Per the germline V gene, CDR1 is LNHDA and CDR2 is SQIVND (reference sequence). The V end lost 11 bases, the J end lost 4 bases, and 15 bases lay between the germline ends. The CDR3 region has the DNA TGTGCCTCTTCCTTCGCCGGGTACAATGAGCAGTTCTTC. Translation: CASSFAGYNEQFF.

J is TRBJ1-1 and V is TRBV13; TRBD1 aligns across 7 bases. CDR3 length equals 12 residues. J gave up 11 bases and V 5 bases, and 8 bases lay outside the gene matches. The germline CDR1 and CDR2 sequences are PRHDT and FYEKMQ (reference sequence). CDR3 in DNA: TGTGCCAGCAGCCAACAGGGGTCGGAGGCTTTCTTT. Protein product: CASSQQGSEAFF.

The sample holds one count of this clone. The chain employs TRBV7-9 and TRBJ1-2; D gene ambiguous. CDR1 is SEHNR, CDR2 FQNEAQ, per germline (reference sequence). V shed 4 bases and J shed 7 bases, with 16 bases lying between them. The CDR3 has 14 residues. CDR3: CASSSEARAGGYTF. The DNA for the CDR3 is TGTGCCAGCAGCTCAGAAGCGAGGGCGGGTGGCTACACCTTC.

In nucleotides, the CDR3 is TGTGCCAGTCACAGGAATAGCAATCAGCCCCAGCATTTT. Translation gives CASHRNSNQPQHF. The chain combines TRBV28 with TRBJ1-5; weak D call: TRBD1 (5 bases). In germline, CDR1 is MDHEN, CDR2 SYDVKM. CDR3 length equals 13 residues. The V end was cut by 9 bases, the J end by 0 bases, with 9 bases between.

J is TRBJ2-7 and V is TRBV5-1; TRBD1 agrees at 9 bases. The V and J ends lost 5 bases and 4 bases, in that order; junction bases with no gene match: 7. The CDR3 loop spans 14 amino acids. CDR1 SGHRS and CDR2 YFSETQ come from the germline V gene. The CDR3 here is CASSPDRGFYEQYF. For the CDR3, the DNA is TGCGCCAGCAGTCCTGACAGGGGGTTTTACGAGCAGTACTTC.

The chain employs TRBV5-1 and TRBJ1-1, with 7 positions matching TRBD1. J was trimmed by 1 base and V by 3 bases; bases with no gene match: 0. Per the germline V gene, CDR1 is SGHRS and CDR2 is YFSETQ. The CDR3 extends over 13 amino acids. This CDR3 reads CASSWDRNTEAFF. CDR3 nucleotide sequence: TGCGCCAGCAGCTGGGACAGGAACACTGAAGCTTTCTTT.